The entry below describes one T cell receptor (beta chain). Antigen unknown. Since a much larger clone is just one base distant, this may be a read error. This specimen belongs to a study of glioma-infiltrating T cells. Overall study findings and caveats: Gliomas, especially low-grade, showed above-expected tissue-blood divergence; non-neoplastic patients showed below. Tissue and blood shared very few CDR3 sequences.

Amplification of TCR alpha and beta CDR3 regions from RNA used iRepertoire nested multiplex PCR. TCRdb called the multiplex PCR reads again in MiXCR, with one record for every CDR3 protein. The data show more than 95,000 distinct CDR3 sequences, with around 31% seen just once and 40% to 55% held by the top ten. Germline V gene data show CDR1 as SGHTA and CDR2 as FQGNSA. Trimming cost V 7 bases and J 6 bases, with 19 bases left between them. The CDR3 extends over 14 amino acids. This rearrangement joins TRBV7-2 to TRBJ2-7; D unresolved. The TCR sequence derives from a human donor with low-grade glioma or glioblastoma, undergoing nonglioma brain surgery, or in good health (not recorded which). The sequencing input was glioma tissue, nonneoplastic brain tissue, or PBMCs (not recorded which). CDR3 residues: CASNQIISLGEQYF. The CDR3 DNA is TGTGCCAGCAACCAGATCATATCCCTTGGCGAGCAGTACTTC. The full variable domain, in which reference TRBV7-2 and TRBJ2-7 provide the parts outside the CDR3, is GAGVSQSPSNKVTEKGKDVELRCDPISGHTALYWYRQSLGQGLEFLIYFQGNSAPDKSGLPSDRFSAERTGGSVSTLTIQRTQQEDSAVYLCASNQIISLGEQYFGPGTRLTVT.